The rows below give T cell receptor beta chains drawn from one sample of a study of cytomegalovirus exposure and HLA in healthy donors. Some clones are missing from TCRdb's copy, which holds only in-frame ones; the method was immunoSEQ multiplex PCR. The sample has roughly 200,000 clones, just under 80% seen once. The sample consisted of PBMCs. Receptors originate from a female donor in good health and CMV-seronegative. The conserved cysteine and the conserved F or W are not part of the CDR3 here. Each record gives: V gene, clone size, J gene, CDR3 protein. Not every row has a clone size; where given, it reads once, few, many or a size class.

V gene: TRBV2
clone size: few
J gene: TRBJ2-3
CDR3 protein: ASSERRGITDTQY

V gene: TRBV4-1
clone size: NA
J gene: TRBJ1-1
CDR3 protein: ASSRGPGTANTEAF

V gene: TRBV6-6
clone size: few
J gene: TRBJ2-7
CDR3 protein: ASRDRSVVEQY

V gene: TRBV9
clone size: NA
J gene: TRBJ1-2
CDR3 protein: ASSAPGRINHGYT

V gene: TRBV7-8
clone size: once
J gene: TRBJ2-2
CDR3 protein: ASSTGLAGPNTGELF

V gene: TRBV5-1
clone size: NA
J gene: TRBJ2-3
CDR3 protein: ASRISGGAADTQY

V gene: TRBV5-1
clone size: once
J gene: TRBJ1-1
CDR3 protein: ASSNHARVEGTEAF

V gene: TRBV7-9
clone size: NA
J gene: TRBJ2-3
CDR3 protein: ASSFPSVLDRDRTDTQY

V gene: TRBV12-5
clone size: few
J gene: TRBJ1-1
CDR3 protein: ASGSSDRGHTEAF

V gene: TRBV11-3
clone size: NA
J gene: TRBJ1-1
CDR3 protein: ASSPLFGNEVEAF

V gene: TRBV7-2
clone size: NA
J gene: TRBJ1-2
CDR3 protein: ASSLARGTGAAGYT

V gene: TRBV5-1
clone size: once
J gene: TRBJ1-4
CDR3 protein: ASSLLPTNEKLF

V gene: TRBV9
clone size: once
J gene: TRBJ2-1
CDR3 protein: ASSPREGLGGEQF

V gene: TRBV29-1
clone size: NA
J gene: TRBJ1-2
CDR3 protein: SVETLTGHYGYT

V gene: TRBV28
clone size: NA
J gene: TRBJ2-7
CDR3 protein: ASSAWGLAGSEQY

V gene: TRBV4-1
clone size: NA
J gene: TRBJ2-7
CDR3 protein: ASSQLAGREQY

V gene: TRBV29-1
clone size: NA
J gene: TRBJ2-2
CDR3 protein: SPRRAARSTGELF

V gene: TRBV30
clone size: NA
J gene: TRBJ2-7
CDR3 protein: AFGHSVSYEQY

V gene: TRBV7-2
clone size: NA
J gene: TRBJ1-6
CDR3 protein: ASSLEGQNNSPLH

V gene: TRBV6-5
clone size: NA
J gene: TRBJ1-2
CDR3 protein: ASSYGEGANYGYT

V gene: TRBV6-6
clone size: NA
J gene: TRBJ1-2
CDR3 protein: ASSPGQGNYGYT

V gene: TRBV7-6
clone size: NA
J gene: TRBJ1-2
CDR3 protein: ASSPRPGTLANYGYT

V gene: TRBV30
clone size: NA
J gene: TRBJ1-1
CDR3 protein: AWNGMNTEAF

V gene: TRBV27
clone size: NA
J gene: TRBJ1-1
CDR3 protein: ASSPRTVTEAF

V gene: TRBV7-9
clone size: NA
J gene: TRBJ2-5
CDR3 protein: ASSLVGTGFVETQY

V gene: TRBV2
clone size: few
J gene: TRBJ1-1
CDR3 protein: ASSLGPEGAEAF

V gene: TRBV19
clone size: NA
J gene: TRBJ1-5
CDR3 protein: ASTMRTGTGQPQH

V gene: TRBV28
clone size: NA
J gene: TRBJ2-5
CDR3 protein: ASSLAGGMRETQY

V gene: TRBV19
clone size: NA
J gene: TRBJ1-1
CDR3 protein: ASRGVGQRNTEAF

V gene: TRBV7-9
clone size: few
J gene: TRBJ1-1
CDR3 protein: ASSPGQGESAF

V gene: TRBV5-1
clone size: NA
J gene: TRBJ2-1
CDR3 protein: ASSLSPRDSYNEQF

V gene: TRBV19
clone size: NA
J gene: TRBJ2-4
CDR3 protein: ASSHMGGDIQY

V gene: TRBV28
clone size: NA
J gene: TRBJ2-2
CDR3 protein: ASSFIGPAGGTGELF